The source of this T cell receptor beta chain is a study of blood T cell repertoires in COVID-19. Study overall: The United States, Italy and Spain supplied acute and convalescent COVID-19 samples. Sample material is recorded as cDNA or gDNA derived from T cells, B-cell-depleted T cells, or PBMCs.

The CDR3 runs 17 residues. V trimming: 7 bases; J trimming: 4 bases; junction bases outside the gene matches: 15. Per germline, CDR1 LNHDA and CDR2 SQIVND (reference sequence). Original processing notes: Estimation of nucleated cell counts relied on the amplification of reference gene primers. The data were produced by immunoSEQ multiplex PCR, yet TCRdb's version contains in-frame clones alone and is incomplete. The DNA gave D and trimming, while V, J and clone size come from that table. The sample includes hundreds of thousands of clones, 65% to 90% of them seen just once. The sequence was obtained from a human donor in a cohort sampled during active COVID-19. The V and J genes are TRBV19 and TRBJ2-2, with 7 bases matching TRBD2. The sequencing sample was made of peripheral blood. The DNA of the CDR3 is TGTGCCAGTAATCTAAGGGAGGGCGGGCCTCGCACCGGGGAGCTGTTTTTT. Translated: CASNLREGGPRTGELFF.